These 28 T cell receptor beta chains came from one sample sequenced in a study of shared clonotypes between healthy human individuals (dated by TCRdb to 2020 to 2021). The method was the immunoSEQ multiplex PCR assay. What TCRdb holds here is the immuneACCESS table cut down to in-frame rearrangements. Part of the clones is not present; checked against another copy, under half of the missing clones reflect an unresolved V gene, and the others are unexplained. The sample table records some 900,000 clones; about 80% of these occur just once. The ten largest clones add up to over 1.3% of the sample. The specimen was memory CD4+ T cells sorted from blood. What this sample's cell subset or site label stands for: CD45RA-negative fraction. The source of these receptors is a man between 18 and 29 years old in good health.

This clone has a handful of counts. The gene calls are TRBV9 and TRBJ2-1, with D tentatively TRBD1 or TRBD2 (5 bases each). CDR3 size: 15 residues. Trimming shortened V by 4 bases and J by 8 bases, and 19 bases separated the two germline ends. The germline CDR1 and CDR2 sequences are SGDLS and YYNGEE. For the CDR3, the DNA is TGTGCCAGCAGCTTTGACGGGGCCTCTACAGATGAGCAGTTCTTC. It yields the protein CASSFDGASTDEQFF. The whole variable domain, filled in from reference TRBV9 and TRBJ2-1, reads DSGVTQTPKHLITATGQRVTLRCSPRSGDLSVYWYQQSLDQGLQFLIQYYNGEERAKGNILERFSAQQFPDLHSELNLSSLELGDSALYFCASSFDGASTDEQFFGPGTRLTVL.

This clone occurred a few times. V gene TRBV7-2 combines with J gene TRBJ2-7, with no clear D. This CDR3 contains 12 residues. Per germline, CDR1 SGHTA and CDR2 FQGNSA. The germline V and J ends were trimmed by 8 bases and 2 bases, with 10 bases remaining between them. CDR3 protein: CASSQDAYEQYF. In nucleotides, the CDR3 is TGTGCCAGCTCTCAGGATGCCTACGAGCAGTACTTC.

J is TRBJ1-1 and V is TRBV29-1, with 10 bases aligning to TRBD1. J gave up 3 bases and V 7 bases, and 5 bases lay outside the gene matches. The CDR3 consists of 13 residues. Germline CDR1 and CDR2: SQVTM and ANQGSEA. The CDR3 DNA reads as TGCAGCGGGCGACAGGGGGCATACACTGAAGCTTTCTTT. It translates to CSGRQGAYTEAFF.

CDR3 coding DNA: TGTGCCAGCAGCCCGGACAGGGTTCGCGGCTACACCTTC. The encoded protein is CASSPDRVRGYTF. The rearrangement joins TRBV5-4 to TRBJ1-2; TRBD1 matches 8 bases. V was clipped by 4 bases and J by 8 bases; unmatched bases: 7. The germline V gene has CDR1 SGHNT and CDR2 YYREEE (reference sequence). This CDR3 spans 13 amino acids.

The chain has TRBV7-2 and TRBJ2-4, with 8 bases lining up with TRBD2. The length of the CDR3 is 14 residues. Losses at the gene ends were 1 base for V and 11 bases for J; bases not matched to a gene: 7. Germline CDR1 SGHTA, CDR2 FQGNSA. CDR3 amino acids: CASSLELADRVQYF. The CDR3 bases are TGTGCCAGCAGCTTAGAACTAGCGGACCGCGTTCAGTACTTC.

The chain employs TRBV28 and TRBJ2-2; the D gene could be TRBD1 or TRBD2 (5 bases each). The V gene's germline CDR1 is MDHEN and CDR2 SYDVKM. The CDR3 has 16 residues. The V gene lost 6 bases and the J gene lost 3 bases, with 17 bases spanning the gap. The CDR3 loop reads CASSLDTLGDTGELFF. DNA of the CDR3: TGTGCCAGCAGCCTGGACACGTTGGGAGACACCGGGGAGCTGTTTTTT.

The genes are TRBV19 and TRBJ2-2; 11 bases match TRBD2. This CDR3 has 17 residues. V shed 3 bases and J 1 base; nucleotides not matched to a gene: 4. Germline V gives CDR1 LNHDA, CDR2 SQIVND (reference sequence). CDR3 in DNA: TGTGCCAGTAGTATGAGGCTAGCGGGAGGGAACACCGGGGAGCTGTTTTTT. Its protein product is CASSMRLAGGNTGELFF.

Here the CDR3 reads CASSSEGGSTDTQYF. The CDR3, as DNA: TGTGCCAGCAGCTCCGAAGGGGGAAGCACAGATACGCAGTATTTT. This chain connects TRBV7-3 to TRBJ2-3; D may be TRBD1 (6 bases). The CDR3 has 15 residues. V dropped 4 bases and J dropped 0 bases, with 11 bases sitting between them. The germline V gene encodes CDR1 SGHTA and CDR2 FQGTGA.

This chain connects TRBV2 to TRBJ2-1; D may be TRBD2 (6 bases). CDR1 is SNHLY, CDR2 FYNNEI, per germline. The ends were cut back, 4 bases at V and 2 bases at J, with 9 bases in the middle. The CDR3 is 14 amino acids. This chain's CDR3 is CASSGWTTYNEQFF. In DNA form, the CDR3 reads TGTGCCAGCAGTGGGTGGACTACCTACAATGAGCAGTTCTTC.

The rearrangement uses TRBV27 and TRBJ2-1; D unresolved. This CDR3 comprises 14 residues. The V end lost 4 bases, the J end lost 9 bases, and 16 bases lay between the germline ends. Per the germline V gene, CDR1 is MNHEY and CDR2 is SMNVEV (reference sequence). The CDR3 sequence: CASSSHELVGEQFF. The CDR3 DNA reads TGTGCCAGCAGTTCCCACGAGTTGGTAGGTGAGCAGTTCTTC.

V and J are TRBV2 and TRBJ1-1, with 9 bases that match TRBD1. The CDR3 has 14 amino acids. Germline V lookup: CDR1 SNHLY, CDR2 FYNNEI. J was trimmed by 13 bases and V by 0 bases; bases with no gene match: 9. The CDR3 DNA sequence: TGTGCCAGCAGTGAAGCGGACAGGGGTATTAAGGTTTTCTTT. It encodes CASSEADRGIKVFF.

V usage is TRBV15 and J usage is TRBJ2-7, with D possibly matching TRBD2 (6 bases). The V end was cut by 3 bases, the J end by 7 bases, with 28 bases between. Germline V CDR1 and CDR2: LNHNV, YYDKDF (reference sequence). The CDR3 has 18 residues. The CDR3 sequence: CATSSQRGGSPSSGEQYF. The CDR3 coding sequence is TGTGCCACCAGCAGTCAGAGAGGAGGGTCACCATCCTCAGGAGAGCAGTACTTC.

The chain joins TRBV11-1 to TRBJ2-1, with D hard to call. Trimming left V 7 bases short and J 5 bases short, with 6 bases between. Per the germline V gene, CDR1 is SGHAT and CDR2 is FQDESV (reference sequence). This CDR3 is built from 11 residues. CDR3 nucleotides: TGTGCCAGCAAAATCCACAATGAGCAGTTCTTC. This gives the protein CASKIHNEQFF. The full variable domain, its missing parts supplied by reference TRBV11-1 and TRBJ2-1, is EAEVAQSPRYKITEKSQAVAFWCDPISGHATLYWYRQILGQGPELLVQFQDESVVDDSQLPKDRFSAERLKGVDSTLKIQPAELGDSAMYLCASKIHNEQFFGPGTRLTVL.

The CDR3 reads CASSEGLAGVEQFF. CDR3 nucleotide sequence: TGTGCCAGCAGTGAGGGACTAGCGGGGGTTGAGCAGTTCTTC. The genes are TRBV6-1 and TRBJ2-1; 14 bases map to TRBD2. The CDR3 is made up of 14 amino acids. V trimming: 3 bases; J trimming: 9 bases; junction bases outside the gene matches: 1. CDR1 and CDR2 from the germline V gene are MNHNS and SASEGT.

This chain connects TRBV19 to TRBJ1-2; no definite D call. V lost 2 bases to trimming and J lost 7 bases, with 5 bases between them. CDR3 length equals 11 residues. Germline V gene sequence: CDR1 LNHDA, CDR2 SQIVND (reference sequence). The CDR3 protein is CASSIKAGYTF. The DNA of the CDR3 is TGTGCCAGTAGTATAAAGGCTGGCTACACCTTC.

J is TRBJ2-1 and V is TRBV7-8, with 11 nucleotides matching TRBD2. The V gene end was trimmed by 6 bases and the J gene end by 3 bases; junction bases not matched to a gene: 4. CDR1 and CDR2 (germline): SGHVS, FQNEAQ. The CDR3 contains 15 residues. CDR3 in DNA: TGTGCCAGCAGACCTACTAGCGGGAGCTACAATGAGCAGTTCTTC. Protein product: CASRPTSGSYNEQFF.

The chain carries TRBV5-1 and TRBJ1-1; D possibly corresponds to TRBD1 (6 bases). The CDR3 totals 14 residues. The V gene's germline CDR1 is SGHRS and CDR2 YFSETQ. V shed 4 bases and J shed 6 bases, with 16 bases lying between them. The CDR3 DNA follows: TGCGCCAGCAGCACGGGGACAACGGGCGCTGAAGCTTTCTTT. It encodes CASSTGTTGAEAFF.

This chain joins TRBV7-8 and TRBJ2-5, with TRBD2 as a possible D gene (5 bases). The V end was cut by 9 bases, the J end by 5 bases, with 19 bases between. The CDR3 has 14 amino acids. Germline V CDR1 and CDR2: SGHVS, FQNEAQ. For the CDR3, the DNA is TGTGCCAGTTCTAGAGGAGGAATAGACGAGACCCAGTACTTC. It codes for CASSRGGIDETQYF.

The chain employs TRBV5-4 and TRBJ1-6; D might be TRBD1 (6 bases). CDR1 is SGHNT, CDR2 YYREEE, per germline (reference sequence). The CDR3 sequence is 15 residues long. Deletions cut 4 bases from V and 7 bases from J, with 15 bases between. CDR3 in DNA: TGTGCCAGCAGCACACAGGGTAACACCAATTCACCCCTCCACTTT. Protein sequence: CASSTQGNTNSPLHF.

For this clone: This sample also contains other DNA sequences that code for the same CDR3. The chain combines TRBV5-1 with TRBJ2-1; TRBD2 matches at 10 bases. Germline lookup yields CDR1 SGHRS and CDR2 YFSETQ. The CDR3 contains 16 residues. The J segment lost 4 bases and the V segment lost 0 bases, leaving 4 bases of the junction unmatched. In DNA form, the CDR3 reads TGCGCCAGCAGCTTGGCTCTAGCGGGGGCTTACAATGAGCAGTTCTTC. Translation: CASSLALAGAYNEQFF.

The CDR3 loop is CASSLDRGNNSPLHF. CDR3 coding DNA: TGTGCCAGCAGCCTCGACAGGGGCAATAATTCACCCCTCCACTTT. The genes are TRBV9 and TRBJ1-6; 8 positions match TRBD1. The CDR3 length is 15 residues. Germline V CDR1 and CDR2: SGDLS, YYNGEE. With V trimmed by 4 bases and J by 5 bases, 5 bases remained unmatched.

The chain employs TRBV4-2 and TRBJ1-1, with D unclear. Germline V lookup: CDR1 LGHNA, CDR2 YNFKEQ. The CDR3 loop spans 19 amino acids. The ends were cut back, 0 bases at V and 0 bases at J, with 20 bases in the middle. CDR3 sequence: CASSQDWRGRGRVNTEAFF. Written as DNA, the CDR3 is TGTGCCAGCAGCCAAGATTGGAGAGGACGAGGGAGGGTGAACACTGAAGCTTTCTTT.

The chain couples TRBV2 to TRBJ2-2; D unresolved. Germline lookup yields CDR1 SNHLY and CDR2 FYNNEI. The V end lost 5 bases, the J end lost 4 bases, and 8 bases lay between the germline ends. CDR3 length: 13 residues. CDR3 in DNA: TGTGCCAGCAGTTTTGGGTCCACCGGGGAGCTGTTTTTT. Its protein product is CASSFGSTGELFF.

The J gene is TRBJ1-3, the V gene TRBV29-1; D call uncertain. V was clipped by 7 bases and J by 4 bases, with 8 bases between them. The germline CDR1 and CDR2 sequences are SQVTM and ANQGSEA. The CDR3 length is 11 residues. This CDR3 is CSGYSGNTIYF. CDR3 sequence (DNA): TGCAGCGGCTACTCCGGAAACACCATATATTTT.

The rearrangement joins TRBV7-2 to TRBJ2-1; the D call may be TRBD1 or TRBD2 (5 bases each). The CDR3 loop spans 15 amino acids. Per the germline V gene, CDR1 is SGHTA and CDR2 is FQGNSA. V was pared by 5 bases and J by 7 bases, with 18 bases between. DNA of the CDR3: TGTGCCAGCAGCCCTGCAGGGACCCTCGGTAATGAGCAGTTCTTC. Protein product: CASSPAGTLGNEQFF.

This clone was counted only a few times. V gene TRBV5-1 combines with J gene TRBJ2-3, with 7 bases lining up with TRBD1. Germline values: CDR1 SGHRS, CDR2 YFSETQ. This CDR3 is built from 14 residues. V shed 6 bases, J shed 9 bases, and the junction held 13 bases outside the gene matches. The CDR3 region has the DNA TGCGCCAGCAAGGTAGACAGGGAAGGGGGAACGCAGTATTTT. It is translated as CASKVDREGGTQYF.

A word on this clone: The same CDR3 is also encoded by other DNA sequences in this sample. The chain uses TRBV2 and TRBJ2-3; 11 bases align to TRBD2. The germline V gene encodes CDR1 SNHLY and CDR2 FYNNEI. The CDR3 has 14 amino acids. The junction had 3 bases not matched to a gene; V was cut back by 6 bases and J by 4 bases. The CDR3 loop is CASRTSGGADTQYF. DNA for the CDR3: TGTGCCAGCAGAACTAGCGGGGGAGCAGATACGCAGTATTTT.

V usage is TRBV5-4 and J usage is TRBJ2-5, with 9 bases fitting TRBD2. Germline trimming cut 4 bases from V and 5 bases from J; bases unmatched to any gene: 12. The CDR3 is 16 residues long. CDR1 and CDR2 from the germline V gene are SGHNT and YYREEE (reference sequence). This CDR3 is CASSHSLAGRGETQYF. CDR3 nucleotides: TGTGCCAGCAGCCATTCTCTAGCGGGGAGGGGGGAGACCCAGTACTTC.